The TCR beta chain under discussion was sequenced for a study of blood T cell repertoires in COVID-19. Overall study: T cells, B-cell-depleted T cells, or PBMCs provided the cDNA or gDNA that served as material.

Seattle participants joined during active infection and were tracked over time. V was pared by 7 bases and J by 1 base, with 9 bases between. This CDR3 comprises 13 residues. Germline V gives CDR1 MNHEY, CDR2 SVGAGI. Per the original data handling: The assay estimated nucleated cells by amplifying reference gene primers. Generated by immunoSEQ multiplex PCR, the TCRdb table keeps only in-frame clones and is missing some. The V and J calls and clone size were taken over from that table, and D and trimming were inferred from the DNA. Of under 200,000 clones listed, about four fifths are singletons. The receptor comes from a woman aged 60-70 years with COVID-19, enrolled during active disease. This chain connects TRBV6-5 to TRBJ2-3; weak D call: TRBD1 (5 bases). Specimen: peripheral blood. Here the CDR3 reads CASTGRGTDTQYF. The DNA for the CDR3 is TGTGCCAGCACGGGCAGGGGCACAGATACGCAGTATTTT.